A selection of T cell receptor beta chains follows, all from one sample in a study of chemoradiotherapy in HPV16-positive cancers. TCRdb's copy holds only in-frame clones and misses some; the assay was immunoSEQ multiplex PCR. The repertoire holds about 5,700 clones, with approximately 93% as singletons. The source was blood, collected from a patient who underwent chemoradiotherapy. These receptors were taken from a human donor with HPV-associated anogenital cancer. Both conserved end residues are part of each CDR3. Each record gives: clone size, D gene, V gene, J gene, CDR3 DNA, CDR3 protein. A D gene is named only where the DNA matches it firmly. Clone size, where shown, is once, few, many, or a class for clones that have expanded.

clone size: NA
D gene: TRBD2
V gene: TRBV29-1
J gene: TRBJ2-3
CDR3 DNA: TGCAGCGTCAAGGGTCTAGGGCGGGGGGGCCCAGATACGCAGTATTTT
CDR3 protein: CSVKGLGRGGPDTQYF

clone size: NA
D gene: NA
V gene: TRBV5-5
J gene: TRBJ2-2
CDR3 DNA: TGTGCCAGCAGCTTGTGGGGCCTCCAAGGGGGCACCGGGGAGCTGTTTTTT
CDR3 protein: CASSLWGLQGGTGELFF

clone size: NA
D gene: NA
V gene: TRBV2
J gene: TRBJ2-7
CDR3 DNA: TGTGCCAGCAGTGATGATGGGGGGCAGTATAACGAGCAGTACTTC
CDR3 protein: CASSDDGGQYNEQYF

clone size: NA
D gene: TRBD1
V gene: TRBV18
J gene: TRBJ1-2
CDR3 DNA: TGTGCCAGCTCACCTTTCCTTCCCCGTACAGGGGGCGATGCATCTAACTATGGCTACACCTTC
CDR3 protein: CASSPFLPRTGGDASNYGYTF

clone size: once
D gene: TRBD1
V gene: TRBV4-2
J gene: TRBJ1-1
CDR3 DNA: TGTGCCAGCAGCCAAGATGCACAGGGGCTTGGTGAAGCTTTCTTT
CDR3 protein: CASSQDAQGLGEAFF

clone size: NA
D gene: TRBD1
V gene: TRBV19
J gene: TRBJ1-4
CDR3 DNA: TGTGCCAGTGCGGGACAGGGGGTGGCCAGGGGAGAAAAACTGTTTTTT
CDR3 protein: CASAGQGVARGEKLFF

clone size: NA
D gene: NA
V gene: TRBV15
J gene: TRBJ1-1
CDR3 DNA: TGTGCCACCAGCAGAGATCAGACTTTGAACACTGAAGCTTTCTTT
CDR3 protein: CATSRDQTLNTEAFF

clone size: NA
D gene: NA
V gene: TRBV7-9
J gene: TRBJ1-1
CDR3 DNA: TGTGCCAGCAGCTTAGGGCGACGGGGGTTCGGGAACACTGAAGCTTTCTTT
CDR3 protein: CASSLGRRGFGNTEAFF

clone size: NA
D gene: TRBD2
V gene: TRBV7-2
J gene: TRBJ2-7
CDR3 DNA: TGTGCCAGCAGCTCCGCGGGACTAGCGGGAGAGCGGCAGTACTTC
CDR3 protein: CASSSAGLAGERQYF

clone size: NA
D gene: TRBD1
V gene: TRBV9
J gene: TRBJ1-2
CDR3 DNA: TGTGCCAGCAGCCCCGGGGACAGGAGCGGGTATGGCTACACCTTC
CDR3 protein: CASSPGDRSGYGYTF

clone size: NA
D gene: TRBD1
V gene: TRBV4-1
J gene: TRBJ1-5
CDR3 DNA: TGCGCCAGCAGCCGAGGGGCGGGACAGGGTCCCCTTAAGAGCAATCAGCCCCAGCATTTT
CDR3 protein: CASSRGAGQGPLKSNQPQHF

clone size: NA
D gene: NA
V gene: TRBV19
J gene: TRBJ1-4
CDR3 DNA: TGTGCCAGTAGTCGCCGTGTGGAGAATGAAAAACTGTTTTTT
CDR3 protein: CASSRRVENEKLFF

clone size: few
D gene: NA
V gene: TRBV6-1
J gene: TRBJ2-3
CDR3 DNA: TGTGCCAGCAGTGTGCGACAGAGCACAGATACGCAGTATTTT
CDR3 protein: CASSVRQSTDTQYF

clone size: NA
D gene: NA
V gene: TRBV16
J gene: TRBJ1-1
CDR3 DNA: TGTGCCAGCAGCCCACGTGGGGCGCGCACTGAAGCTTTCTTT
CDR3 protein: CASSPRGARTEAFF

clone size: NA
D gene: TRBD1
V gene: TRBV5-1
J gene: TRBJ1-6
CDR3 DNA: TGCGCCAGCAGCTACATGGGACAGGGGATCGGTTCACCCCTCCACTTT
CDR3 protein: CASSYMGQGIGSPLHF

clone size: few
D gene: TRBD2
V gene: TRBV6-4
J gene: TRBJ2-1
CDR3 DNA: TGTGCCAGCAGTGAGGAAGCGGGATGGCCAAATGAGCAGTTCTTC
CDR3 protein: CASSEEAGWPNEQFF

clone size: NA
D gene: TRBD1
V gene: TRBV11-1
J gene: TRBJ2-3
CDR3 DNA: TGTGCCAGCCTCGAAGGACAGGGGACAACAGATACGCAGTATTTT
CDR3 protein: CASLEGQGTTDTQYF

clone size: NA
D gene: TRBD1
V gene: TRBV19
J gene: TRBJ2-7
CDR3 DNA: TGTGCCAGTAGTATATCAGTACAGGGGGCGCGACACGAGCAGTACTTC
CDR3 protein: CASSISVQGARHEQYF

clone size: NA
D gene: TRBD2
V gene: TRBV7-3
J gene: TRBJ2-5
CDR3 DNA: TGTGCCAGCAGCTTAGGCGGGGGGATGGAGACCCAGTACTTC
CDR3 protein: CASSLGGGMETQYF

clone size: NA
D gene: NA
V gene: TRBV7-9
J gene: TRBJ1-6
CDR3 DNA: TGTGCCAGCAGCTTACTTGGGGATAATTCACCCCTCCACTTT
CDR3 protein: CASSLLGDNSPLHF

clone size: NA
D gene: TRBD1
V gene: TRBV7-2
J gene: TRBJ1-1
CDR3 DNA: TGTGCCAGCAGCACGGTCCCGGGACAGCCCACTGAAGCTTTCTTT
CDR3 protein: CASSTVPGQPTEAFF

clone size: NA
D gene: NA
V gene: TRBV4-1
J gene: TRBJ2-7
CDR3 DNA: TGCGCCAGCAGCCCAGGGGCACATAACTACGAGCAGTACTTC
CDR3 protein: CASSPGAHNYEQYF

clone size: NA
D gene: TRBD1
V gene: TRBV27
J gene: TRBJ1-2
CDR3 DNA: TGTGCCAGCAGTACCCGACAGGGAATAAGCTACACCTTC
CDR3 protein: CASSTRQGISYTF

clone size: NA
D gene: TRBD1
V gene: TRBV9
J gene: TRBJ1-4
CDR3 DNA: TGTGCCAGCAGCGTGACAGGGGCTACTAATGAAAAACTGTTTTTT
CDR3 protein: CASSVTGATNEKLFF

clone size: NA
D gene: TRBD1
V gene: TRBV29-1
J gene: TRBJ1-1
CDR3 DNA: TGCAGCGGACACAGGGGGCTTAACACTGAAGCTTTCTTT
CDR3 protein: CSGHRGLNTEAFF

clone size: once
D gene: NA
V gene: TRBV5-1
J gene: TRBJ2-1
CDR3 DNA: TGCGCCAGCTCCCCGAGGTGGCAGGGGAGCTCCTACAATGAGCAGTTCTTC
CDR3 protein: CASSPRWQGSSYNEQFF

clone size: NA
D gene: NA
V gene: TRBV7-9
J gene: TRBJ2-2
CDR3 DNA: TGTGCCAGCAGCTTAGGACGCGGCGTTTGGGCGAACACCGGGGAGCTGTTTTTT
CDR3 protein: CASSLGRGVWANTGELFF

clone size: NA
D gene: NA
V gene: TRBV7-2
J gene: TRBJ1-5
CDR3 DNA: TGTGCCAGCAGCCCCTATAGCAATCAGCCCCAGCATTTT
CDR3 protein: CASSPYSNQPQHF

clone size: NA
D gene: TRBD2
V gene: TRBV5-5
J gene: TRBJ2-5
CDR3 DNA: TGTGCCAGCAGCTTGATGGGGGGGAACCAAGAGACCCAGTACTTC
CDR3 protein: CASSLMGGNQETQYF

clone size: NA
D gene: NA
V gene: TRBV7-2
J gene: TRBJ1-1
CDR3 DNA: TGTGCCAGCAGGCGGGGGTTCAGAAGTAAGAACACTGAAGCTTTCTTT
CDR3 protein: CASRRGFRSKNTEAFF

clone size: NA
D gene: TRBD2
V gene: TRBV7-6
J gene: TRBJ2-2
CDR3 DNA: TGTGCCAGCAGCCCCAGGACTAGCGGGAGCGGGGCCGGGGAGCTGTTTTTT
CDR3 protein: CASSPRTSGSGAGELFF

clone size: NA
D gene: TRBD2
V gene: TRBV29-1
J gene: TRBJ2-1
CDR3 DNA: TGCAGCGTTGTTACCGGGACTAGCGGGATTAGAGGGCAGTTCTTC
CDR3 protein: CSVVTGTSGIRGQFF

clone size: NA
D gene: TRBD1
V gene: TRBV7-2
J gene: TRBJ2-1
CDR3 DNA: TGTGCCAGCAGCTTGTCCGTTGGGACAGGGAAGTACAATGAGCAGTTCTTC
CDR3 protein: CASSLSVGTGKYNEQFF

clone size: once
D gene: NA
V gene: TRBV9
J gene: TRBJ2-2
CDR3 DNA: TGTGCCAGCAGCGTTCGTCAAGGGGAGCTGTTTTTT
CDR3 protein: CASSVRQGELFF

clone size: NA
D gene: NA
V gene: TRBV5-5
J gene: TRBJ2-3
CDR3 DNA: TGTGCCAGCAGCCGCCGGACAGGCACAGATACGCAGTATTTT
CDR3 protein: CASSRRTGTDTQYF

clone size: NA
D gene: TRBD2
V gene: TRBV18
J gene: TRBJ2-5
CDR3 DNA: TGTGCCAGCTCATCTACTAGCGGGGCCCGTTTTACACAAGAGACCCAGTACTTC
CDR3 protein: CASSSTSGARFTQETQYF

clone size: NA
D gene: TRBD1
V gene: TRBV28
J gene: TRBJ1-2
CDR3 DNA: TGTGCCAGCAGTTTGGGACAGCTTATCTATGGCTACACCTTC
CDR3 protein: CASSLGQLIYGYTF

clone size: NA
D gene: NA
V gene: TRBV27
J gene: TRBJ2-7
CDR3 DNA: TGTGCCAGCAGTTATCAGGGTACCTACGAGCAGTACTTC
CDR3 protein: CASSYQGTYEQYF